This TCR beta chain was captured by sequencing in a study of cytomegalovirus exposure and HLA in healthy donors. Study-wide background: Across roughly 400 genotyped donors, just over 80% landed in the Caucasian-associated ancestry cluster.

The PCR contained 60 Vbeta and 13 Jbeta primers. TCRdb's copy holds only in-frame clones and misses some; the assay was immunoSEQ multiplex PCR. The table has 180,000 or so clones, about three quarters seen once. This clone was picked up a small number of times. Germline V lookup: CDR1 GTSNPN, CDR2 SVGIG (reference sequence). The CDR3 has 16 residues. V lost 3 bases, J lost 8 bases, and 15 bases stayed unmatched. The chain employs TRBV30 and TRBJ1-3, with TRBD1 matching 8 bases. The sample taken for sequencing was PBMCs. The clonotype was recovered from a man between 45 and 60 years old in good health and CMV-seropositive. CDR3 sequence (DNA): TGTGCCTGGAGCCCCCCCGGGACAGGACAAGTTTACACCATATATTTT. Translated: CAWSPPGTGQVYTIYF.